This section outlines one T cell receptor (beta chain) sequence together with its context. Germline CDR1 reads WNHNN; CDR2 reads SYGVQD (reference sequence). This CDR3 has 13 amino acids. Trimming left V 4 bases short and J 3 bases short, with 9 bases between. This record belongs to a study of cytomegalovirus exposure and HLA in healthy donors. Across the whole study: In a later analysis, it was reported that the 120 validation repertoires had been produced on the same platform as the 700 or so repertoires belonging to the first cohort.

The assay was immunoSEQ multiplex PCR, and TCRdb's table has in-frame clones only and misses some. The table has about 73,000 clones, approximately 95% seen once; the top ten hold 3% to 4%. The chain links TRBV10-1 to TRBJ1-1; TRBD1 is a possible D gene (5 bases). The receptor was isolated from a man between 18 and 29 years old in good health and CMV-seronegative. Sequences were obtained from PBMCs. Written as DNA, the CDR3 is TGCGCCAGCAGTGCCCAGACAGACACTGAAGCTTTCTTT. Protein sequence: CASSAQTDTEAFF.